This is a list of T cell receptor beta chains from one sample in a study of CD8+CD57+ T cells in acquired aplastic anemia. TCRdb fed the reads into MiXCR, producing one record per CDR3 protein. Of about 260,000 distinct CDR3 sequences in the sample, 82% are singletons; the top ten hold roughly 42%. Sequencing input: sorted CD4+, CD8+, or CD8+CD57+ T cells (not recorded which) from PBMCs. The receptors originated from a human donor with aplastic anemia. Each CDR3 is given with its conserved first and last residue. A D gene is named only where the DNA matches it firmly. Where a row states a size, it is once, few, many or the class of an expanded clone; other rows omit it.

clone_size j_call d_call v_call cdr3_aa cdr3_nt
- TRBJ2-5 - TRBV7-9 CASSPTLNLTQYF TGTGCCAGCAGCCCCACGTTGAACCTAACCCAGTACTTC
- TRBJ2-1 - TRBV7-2 CASSIGITGSF TGTGCCAGCAGCATAGGGATTACGGGATCCTTC
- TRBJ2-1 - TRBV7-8 CASSCRGGYNEQFF TGTGCCAGCAGCTGCAGGGGCGGCTACAACGAGCAGTTCTTC
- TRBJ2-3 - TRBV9 CASGDGGADKQYF TGTGCCAGCGGCGACGGGGGCGCAGACAAGCAGTATTTT
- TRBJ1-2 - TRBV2 CASGGGGTDTQYFSF TGTGCCAGCGGGGGCGGGGGCACAGATACGCAGTATTTTAGCTTC
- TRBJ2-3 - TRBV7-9 CASSLVPGHLIFDF TGTGCCAGCAGCTTAGTACCCGGTCACCTGATTTTTGATTTT
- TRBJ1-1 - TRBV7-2 CASSADLTGDTEELF TGTGCCAGCAGCGCAGATCTGACAGGCGACACTGAAGAGCTCTTT
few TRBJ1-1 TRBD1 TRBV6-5 CASSQGGAFF TGTGCCAGCAGCCAGGGGGGAGCTTTCTTT
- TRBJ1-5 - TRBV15 CATSSGGLQAGGNRPQHF TGTGCCACCAGCAGCGGAGGGTTACAGGCTGGGGGCAATCGGCCCCAGCATTTT
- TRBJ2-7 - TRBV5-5 CASSLKRDYEQYF TGTGCCAGCAGCTTGAAGAGGGACTACGAGCAGTACTTC
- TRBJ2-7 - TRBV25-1 CASSTEGGPSYKQYF TGTGCCAGCAGCACGGAGGGGGGGCCCTCCTACAAGCAGTACTTT
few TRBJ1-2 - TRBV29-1 CSVDLRPDGNYGYTF TGCAGCGTTGATTTACGGCCCGACGGTAACTATGGCTACACCTTC
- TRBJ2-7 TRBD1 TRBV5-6 CASSLRTGGYEQYF TGTGCCAGCAGCCTCCGGACAGGGGGCTACGAGCAGTACTTC
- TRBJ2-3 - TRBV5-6 CASSTPMGGALGYTQYF TGTGCCAGCAGTACCCCAATGGGCGGGGCCCTCGGGTATACGCAGTATTTT
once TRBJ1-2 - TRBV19 CASTQGDGTGYTF TGTGCCAGTACCCAAGGGGACGGAACTGGCTACACCTTC
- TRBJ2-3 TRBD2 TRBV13 CASSLRGEADTQYF TGTGCCAGCAGCCTACGGGGGGAGGCAGATACGCAGTATTTT
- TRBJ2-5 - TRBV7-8 CASSSGWEVGTEAF TGTGCCAGCAGCTCGGGCTGGGAGGTAGGGACTGAAGCTTTC
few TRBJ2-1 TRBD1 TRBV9 CASSVRTGQGVDEQFF TGTGCCAGCAGCGTCCGAACGGGACAGGGTGTGGATGAGCAGTTCTTC
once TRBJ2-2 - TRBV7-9 CASSPPDERELFF TGTGCCAGCAGCCCCCCAGACGAAAGGGAGCTGTTTTTT
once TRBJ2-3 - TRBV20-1 CSARGSSTDTQYF TGCAGTGCTAGAGGGTCTAGCACAGATACGCAGTATTTT
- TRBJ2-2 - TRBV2 CASRGDSNTGELFF TGTGCCAGCAGGGGAGATTCGAACACCGGGGAGCTGTTTTTT
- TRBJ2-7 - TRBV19 CASSGIEPLLYEQYF TGTGCCAGCAGTGGGATAGAGCCCCTTCTCTACGAGCAGTACTTC
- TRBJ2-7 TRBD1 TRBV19 CASSTDRGAEQYF TGTGCCAGTAGTACGGACAGGGGAGCCGAGCAGTACTTC
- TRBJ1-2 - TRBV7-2 CASSHRDGNYGYTF TGTGCCAGCAGCCACCGGGACGGTAACTATGGCTACACCTTC
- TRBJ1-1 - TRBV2 CASSERGGYTEAFF TGTGCCAGCAGTGAACGGGGAGGTTACACTGAAGCTTTCTTT
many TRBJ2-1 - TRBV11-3 CASSLDRRGGSDEQFF TGTGCCAGCAGCTTAGATCGAAGAGGGGGGAGCGATGAGCAGTTCTTC
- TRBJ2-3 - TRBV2 CASSQDSGPPATHYF TGCGCCAGCAGCCAAGATTCGGGTCCCCCAGCTACGCATTATTTT
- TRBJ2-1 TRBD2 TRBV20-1 CSAREGVIAGAYNEQFF TGCAGTGCTAGAGAAGGGGTTATAGCGGGGGCCTACAATGAGCAGTTCTTC
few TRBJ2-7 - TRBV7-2 CASSLDGDGRRYEQYF TGTGCCAGCAGCTTAGACGGGGACGGGCGGCGATACGAGCAGTACTTC
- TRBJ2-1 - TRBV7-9 CASSFQNPDTQYFQFF TGTGCCAGCAGCTTTCAAAACCCAGATACGCAGTATTTTCAGTTCTTC
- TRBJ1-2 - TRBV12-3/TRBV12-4 CASSRGGGGYTF TGTGCCAGCAGCAGGGGAGGGGGTGGCTACACCTTC
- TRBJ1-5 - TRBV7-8 CASSVARGPDQPQHF TGTGCCAGCAGCGTAGCGAGAGGCCCCGATCAGCCCCAGCATTTT
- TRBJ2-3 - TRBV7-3 CASSRSSGNTQYF TGTGCCAGCAGCCGATCGAGCGGTAATACGCAGTATTTT
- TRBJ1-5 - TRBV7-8 CASSLGGQGPNQPQHF TGTGCCAGCAGCTTAGGTGGGCAGGGTCCCAATCAGCCCCAGCATTTT
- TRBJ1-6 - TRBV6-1 CASSKRPNGSPLHF TGTGCCAGCAGCAAACGTCCCAACGGGTCACCCCTCCATTTT
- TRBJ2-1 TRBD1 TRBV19 CAVSQGAFDEQFF TGTGCAGTAAGTCAGGGGGCTTTCGATGAGCAGTTCTTC
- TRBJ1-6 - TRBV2 CASSAASRKQPQF TGTGCCAGCAGTGCGGCGTCTAGGAAACAGCCCCAGTTT
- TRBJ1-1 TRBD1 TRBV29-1 CSVARDREAEAFF TGCAGCGTCGCCCGGGACAGGGAGGCTGAAGCTTTCTTT
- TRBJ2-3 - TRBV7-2 CASSVGVTQAAQYYF TGTGCCAGCAGCGTCGGGGTAACCCAAGCAGCCCAGTACTATTTT
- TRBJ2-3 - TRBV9 CASSVGGPGTTHYF TGTGCCAGCAGCGTGGGGGGGCCTGGGACCACGCACTATTTT
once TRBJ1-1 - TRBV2 CASGDGGTDTHEAFF TGTGCCAGCGGGGACGGGGGCACAGATACCCATGAAGCTTTCTTT
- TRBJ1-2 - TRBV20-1 CSARAGGGGGYGYTF TGCAGTGCTAGAGCCGGGGGTGGGGGAGGCTATGGCTACACCTTC
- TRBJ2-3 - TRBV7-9 CASSHPYSHALGIF TGTGCCAGCAGCCATCCCTATAGCCACGCTCTGGGAATCTTT
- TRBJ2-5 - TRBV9 CASSQAGNQGTQYF TGTGCCAGCAGCCAGGCGGGCAACCAAGGGACCCAGTACTTC
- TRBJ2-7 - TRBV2 CASSESTGSSYEQYF TGTGCCAGCAGTGAGTCGACAGGTTCTTCCTACGAGCAGTACTTC
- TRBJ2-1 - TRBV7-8 CASSLEGVSYNEQFF TGTGCCAGCAGCCTGGAGGGGGTCTCCTACAATGAGCAGTTCTTC
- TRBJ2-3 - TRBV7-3 CASGVVGTGSTYF -
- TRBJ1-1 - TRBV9 CASGPAGNTRYFEAFF TGTGCCAGCGGCCCCGCTGGGAACACTCGGTACTTCGAAGCTTTCTTT
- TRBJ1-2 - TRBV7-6 CASSFPAQEATGNTF TGTGCCAGCAGCTTCCCTGCACAGGAGGCCACTGGAAACACCTTC
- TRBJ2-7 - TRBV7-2 CASSVPGVAYYGYF TGTGCCAGCAGCGTGCCGGGGGTCGCCTACTATGGGTACTTC
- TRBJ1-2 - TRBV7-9 CASSLVPGELFFETF -
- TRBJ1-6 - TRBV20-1 CSARGNDSPLHF TGCAGTGCTAGAGGGAATGATTCACCCCTCCACTTT
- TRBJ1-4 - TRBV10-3 CAISESSGGQINAKLLF TGTGCCATCAGTGAGTCTTCAGGAGGACAAATTAATGCAAAACTGCTTTTT
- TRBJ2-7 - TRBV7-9 CASSSADRQYYGPYF TGTGCCAGCAGCTCCGCCGATAGGCAGTATTACGGCCCGTACTTC
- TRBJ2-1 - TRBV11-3 CASSLDLTDIEQFF TGTGCCAGCAGCTTAGATCTGACGGACATTGAGCAGTTCTTC